The 6 T cell receptor beta chains presented below share a single source sample, sequenced in a study of PD-L1 blockade in urothelial cancer. This table comes from immunoSEQ multiplex PCR, and its TCRdb copy is limited to in-frame clones, with some not included. The data contain 130,000 or so clones, about 88% of them singletons. Stated time point: pretreatment peripheral blood. The sample in question was PBMCs, obtained around atezolizumab (anti-PD-L1) treatment. The source of these receptors is a middle-aged man with urothelial cancer.

The rearrangement joins TRBV11-2 to TRBJ2-7; 9 bases are shared with TRBD1. V lost 0 bases and J lost 1; bases outside the gene matches: 4. Germline V CDR1 and CDR2: SGHAT, FQNNGV. The CDR3 is made up of 16 amino acids. This CDR3 is CASSLESGTGSYEQYF. The CDR3 DNA reads TGTGCCAGCAGCTTAGAGTCCGGGACAGGGTCCTACGAGCAGTACTTC.

The CDR3 reads CASRDRGKLYGYTF. The CDR3 nucleotides are TGTGCCAGCAGGGACCGCGGGAAGCTCTATGGCTACACCTTC. The chain couples TRBV6-5 to TRBJ1-2; D remains ambiguous. In germline, CDR1 is MNHEY, CDR2 SVGAGI. The CDR3 is made up of 14 amino acids. Trimming cost V 6 bases and J 4 bases, with 15 bases left between them.

The chain carries TRBV15 and TRBJ1-1; D is uncertain. Trimming took 0 bases from V and 0 from J, leaving 5 bases between them. In germline, CDR1 is LNHNV, CDR2 YYDKDF (reference sequence). CDR3 size: 14 residues. CDR3 sequence: CATSRDPVNTEAFF. Written as DNA, the CDR3 is TGTGCCACCAGCAGAGATCCAGTGAACACTGAAGCTTTCTTT.

V gene TRBV28 combines with J gene TRBJ2-7, with 11 bases identical to TRBD2. CDR3 length: 14 residues. The germline gives CDR1 MDHEN, CDR2 SYDVKM. Losses at the gene ends were 8 bases for V and 3 bases for J; bases not matched to a gene: 6. The CDR3 sequence: CASGELAGVYEQYF. The CDR3 DNA sequence: TGTGCCAGCGGCGAACTAGCGGGAGTCTACGAGCAGTACTTC.

The chain has TRBV2 and TRBJ2-3; TRBD1 is a possible D gene (6 bases). Trimming stripped 6 bases from V and 0 bases from J, with 13 bases between. This CDR3 contains 15 residues. Germline CDR1 is SNHLY and CDR2 is FYNNEI. The CDR3 sequence is CASSRDTSSTDTQYF. The CDR3 bases are TGTGCCAGCAGCCGGGACACCTCTAGCACAGATACGCAGTATTTT. The variable domain in full, with the rest retrieved from reference TRBV2 and TRBJ2-3, is EPEVTQTPSHQVTQMGQEVILRCVPISNHLYFYWYRQILGQKVEFLVSFYNNEISEKSEIFDDQFSVERPDGSNFTLKIRSTKLEDSAMYFCASSRDTSSTDTQYFGPGTRLTVL.

DNA for the CDR3: TGTGCCAGCAGCCTGGGACTAGCGGCGGAAGAGCAGTACTTC. It yields the protein CASSLGLAAEEQYF. The chain carries TRBV13 and TRBJ2-7; TRBD2 matches 11 bases. The CDR3 spans 14 residues. The V segment lost 5 bases and the J segment 7 bases; nucleotides outside the gene matches: 7. Germline-derived CDR1 and CDR2 are PRHDT and FYEKMQ (reference sequence).